Listed below are T cell receptor beta chains from one sample, sequenced in a study of blood T cell repertoires in COVID-19. Clones were read by immunoSEQ multiplex PCR, and TCRdb kept only the in-frame ones, dropping some. The table includes 200,000 or so clones, around nine tenths detected once. Input material: peripheral blood. These receptor sequences come from a woman aged 55 to 70 with acute or convalescent COVID-19. The CDR3 runs from the conserved cysteine through the conserved F or W. Each record gives: CDR3 DNA, CDR3 protein, V gene, CDR3 length, clone size, D gene, J gene. The D gene is left open where the match is weak. Rows may omit the clone size; those that give it use once, few, many or a size class.

CDR3nt: TGTGCCTGGAGTGGCAGGGGGCAGACTGAAGCTTTCTTT; CDR3aa: CAWSGRGQTEAFF; v_gene: TRBV30; len: 13; abundance: .; d_gene: TRBD1; j_gene: TRBJ1-1
CDR3nt: TGCAGCGTTGGTCTGAGGTTCGGGGAGACCCAGTACTTC; CDR3aa: CSVGLRFGETQYF; v_gene: TRBV29-1; len: 13; abundance: .; d_gene: .; j_gene: TRBJ2-5
CDR3nt: TGTGCCAGCAGTTTGAGGGGAGGGAGCGGCTACACCTTC; CDR3aa: CASSLRGGSGYTF; v_gene: TRBV27; len: 13; abundance: once; d_gene: .; j_gene: TRBJ1-2
CDR3nt: TGTGCCTGGAGTGTCGGGGGTAGCAAGTACGAGCAGTACTTC; CDR3aa: CAWSVGGSKYEQYF; v_gene: TRBV30; len: 14; abundance: .; d_gene: .; j_gene: TRBJ2-7
CDR3nt: TGCGCCAGCAGTGAGCGGGAAATGAACACTGAAGCTTTCTTT; CDR3aa: CASSEREMNTEAFF; v_gene: TRBV10-1; len: 14; abundance: .; d_gene: .; j_gene: TRBJ1-1
CDR3nt: TGTGCCTGGAGTGGCGACAGGGGAGTCTATGGCTACACCTTC; CDR3aa: CAWSGDRGVYGYTF; v_gene: TRBV30; len: 14; abundance: .; d_gene: TRBD1; j_gene: TRBJ1-2
CDR3nt: TGTGCCAGCAGTGAACTTTGGACAGAGGGTGGCGAGCAGTACTTC; CDR3aa: CASSELWTEGGEQYF; v_gene: TRBV6-1; len: 15; abundance: .; d_gene: .; j_gene: TRBJ2-7
CDR3nt: TGTGCCTGGAGTGTAAGACAGGGAAAAGCCAAAAACATTCAGTACTTC; CDR3aa: CAWSVRQGKAKNIQYF; v_gene: TRBV30; len: 16; abundance: .; d_gene: TRBD1; j_gene: TRBJ2-4
CDR3nt: TGTGCCAGCAGCCAGCGGGGGTCAGCAACTAATGAAAAACTGTTTTTT; CDR3aa: CASSQRGSATNEKLFF; v_gene: TRBV3-1/TRBV3-2; len: 16; abundance: .; d_gene: .; j_gene: TRBJ1-4
CDR3nt: TGCGCCAGCAGCTTGGATGGCAGGGATCGGGAGCTGTTTTTT; CDR3aa: CASSLDGRDRELFF; v_gene: TRBV5-1; len: 14; abundance: many; d_gene: .; j_gene: TRBJ2-2
CDR3nt: TGTGCCAGTTACCAGGGGCTTCGGTATGGCTACACCTTC; CDR3aa: CASYQGLRYGYTF; v_gene: TRBV28; len: 13; abundance: .; d_gene: .; j_gene: TRBJ1-2
CDR3nt: TGTGCCAGCAGTTTGAGGGTGGAGACCCAGTACTTC; CDR3aa: CASSLRVETQYF; v_gene: TRBV12-3/TRBV12-4; len: 12; abundance: .; d_gene: .; j_gene: TRBJ2-5
CDR3nt: TGTGCCAGCAGCGTACTCGGGGGTTATGGCTACACCTTC; CDR3aa: CASSVLGGYGYTF; v_gene: TRBV9; len: 13; abundance: .; d_gene: .; j_gene: TRBJ1-2
CDR3nt: TGTGCCAGCAGTATCGGGACTACCCCTGGGAATGAGCAGTTCTTC; CDR3aa: CASSIGTTPGNEQFF; v_gene: TRBV11-3; len: 15; abundance: .; d_gene: TRBD2; j_gene: TRBJ2-1
CDR3nt: TGTGCCAGCAGCCCCAGCGGGTTCAAAATTGGGCTGGGGCACACTGAAGCTTTCTTT; CDR3aa: CASSPSGFKIGLGHTEAFF; v_gene: TRBV3-1/TRBV3-2; len: 19; abundance: few; d_gene: .; j_gene: TRBJ1-1
CDR3nt: TGTGCCAGCTCACCTATACCGGGACAGGGAAATTCACCCCTCCACTTT; CDR3aa: CASSPIPGQGNSPLHF; v_gene: TRBV18; len: 16; abundance: .; d_gene: TRBD1; j_gene: TRBJ1-6
CDR3nt: TGTGCCTGGAGTGTACAAGGGACAGTCTATGGCTACACCTTC; CDR3aa: CAWSVQGTVYGYTF; v_gene: TRBV30; len: 14; abundance: .; d_gene: TRBD1; j_gene: TRBJ1-2
CDR3nt: TGTGCCAGTACCTCTACCCGGACAGGAGGGAGCCAGCCCCAGCATTTT; CDR3aa: CASTSTRTGGSQPQHF; v_gene: TRBV19; len: 16; abundance: .; d_gene: TRBD1; j_gene: TRBJ1-5
CDR3nt: TGTGCCAGCAGCTTAATCCTTGGCGGGGCGCGTACCTACGAGCAGTACTTC; CDR3aa: CASSLILGGARTYEQYF; v_gene: TRBV11-2; len: 17; abundance: .; d_gene: .; j_gene: TRBJ2-7
CDR3nt: TGTGCCAGCAGCTTAATGACTAGCGGGGGGACGGCAGATACGCAGTATTTT; CDR3aa: CASSLMTSGGTADTQYF; v_gene: TRBV5-4; len: 17; abundance: .; d_gene: TRBD2; j_gene: TRBJ2-3
CDR3nt: TGTGCCAGCAGCGTCGGAAGGACTATCCAAGAGACCCAGTACTTC; CDR3aa: CASSVGRTIQETQYF; v_gene: TRBV9; len: 15; abundance: .; d_gene: .; j_gene: TRBJ2-5
CDR3nt: TGTGCCAGCAGTTACTGGCGGGGGGGGACCCAAGAGACCCAGTACTTC; CDR3aa: CASSYWRGGTQETQYF; v_gene: TRBV6-2/TRBV6-3; len: 16; abundance: .; d_gene: TRBD2; j_gene: TRBJ2-5
CDR3nt: TGCGCCAGCAGCCAAGTGGGGACTAGCGGGAGGAATGAGCAGTTCTTC; CDR3aa: CASSQVGTSGRNEQFF; v_gene: TRBV4-3; len: 16; abundance: .; d_gene: TRBD2; j_gene: TRBJ2-1
CDR3nt: TGCGCCAGCAGCTTATGGGCCCCAAGCGGGGGGGTCCCCTACGAGCAGTACTTC; CDR3aa: CASSLWAPSGGVPYEQYF; v_gene: TRBV5-1; len: 18; abundance: .; d_gene: TRBD2; j_gene: TRBJ2-7
CDR3nt: TGTGCCAGTAGGCCGGGACAGGGGGCGCGAGGCTACACCTTC; CDR3aa: CASRPGQGARGYTF; v_gene: TRBV19; len: 14; abundance: .; d_gene: TRBD1; j_gene: TRBJ1-2
CDR3nt: TGTGCCAGCAGCCAGACAGGAGTAAACTATGGCTACACCTTC; CDR3aa: CASSQTGVNYGYTF; v_gene: TRBV7-9; len: 14; abundance: .; d_gene: .; j_gene: TRBJ1-2
CDR3nt: TGTGCCAGTAGGCTAGCGGGGCCCAAAAACATTCAGTACTTC; CDR3aa: CASRLAGPKNIQYF; v_gene: TRBV19; len: 14; abundance: .; d_gene: TRBD2; j_gene: TRBJ2-4
CDR3nt: TGTGCCAGCTCACTCGGTTCCTACGAGCAGTACTTC; CDR3aa: CASSLGSYEQYF; v_gene: TRBV18; len: 12; abundance: .; d_gene: .; j_gene: TRBJ2-7
CDR3nt: TGTGCCAGCAGCTTAGGAGGGTCCTCTGGAAACACCATATATTTT; CDR3aa: CASSLGGSSGNTIYF; v_gene: TRBV7-8; len: 15; abundance: .; d_gene: .; j_gene: TRBJ1-3
CDR3nt: TGTGCCAGCAGCTCCGGACAGACCAATGAGCAGTTCTTC; CDR3aa: CASSSGQTNEQFF; v_gene: TRBV9; len: 13; abundance: .; d_gene: .; j_gene: TRBJ2-1
CDR3nt: TGTGCTAGTGGCCGGCAGGGTGGGAGGTACGAGCAGTACTTC; CDR3aa: CASGRQGGRYEQYF; v_gene: TRBV12-5; len: 14; abundance: .; d_gene: .; j_gene: TRBJ2-7
CDR3nt: TGTGCCACCAGCAGAGAGGGTAGCCGGAGAAGGAATGAGCAGTTCTTC; CDR3aa: CATSREGSRRRNEQFF; v_gene: TRBV15; len: 16; abundance: .; d_gene: .; j_gene: TRBJ2-1
CDR3nt: TGTGCCAGCAGCTTAGCATCCGGGGTAGGCAATCAGCCCCAGCATTTT; CDR3aa: CASSLASGVGNQPQHF; v_gene: TRBV7-9; len: 16; abundance: .; d_gene: .; j_gene: TRBJ1-5
CDR3nt: TGTGCCAGCAGCCAAGATCGGGGAGGTCCCATCCCCGATGAGCAGTTCTTC; CDR3aa: CASSQDRGGPIPDEQFF; v_gene: TRBV3-1/TRBV3-2; len: 17; abundance: .; d_gene: .; j_gene: TRBJ2-1
CDR3nt: TGTGCCAGCAGTTTCCTCGAGACCCAGTACTTC; CDR3aa: CASSFLETQYF; v_gene: TRBV12-3/TRBV12-4; len: 11; abundance: .; d_gene: .; j_gene: TRBJ2-5
CDR3nt: TGCGCCAGCAGCTTGCCGGGAGCTTCCTACAATGAGCAGTTCTTC; CDR3aa: CASSLPGASYNEQFF; v_gene: TRBV5-1; len: 15; abundance: .; d_gene: .; j_gene: TRBJ2-1
CDR3nt: TGTGCCAGCAGCTTACTAAATCAGCCCCAGCATTTT; CDR3aa: CASSLLNQPQHF; v_gene: TRBV7-9; len: 12; abundance: once; d_gene: .; j_gene: TRBJ1-5
CDR3nt: TGTGCCAGCAGCTTAGGTAGCGGGGGGGCCATCACAGATACGCAGTATTTT; CDR3aa: CASSLGSGGAITDTQYF; v_gene: TRBV7-2; len: 17; abundance: .; d_gene: TRBD2; j_gene: TRBJ2-3
CDR3nt: TGTGCCAGCAGCCAAGATCGGGACAGGGAGAGGTTCTACAATGAGCAGTTCTTC; CDR3aa: CASSQDRDRERFYNEQFF; v_gene: TRBV3-1/TRBV3-2; len: 18; abundance: few; d_gene: TRBD1; j_gene: TRBJ2-1
CDR3nt: TGCAGCGTTGCGACAGGGCTCTATGGCTACACCTTC; CDR3aa: CSVATGLYGYTF; v_gene: TRBV29-1; len: 12; abundance: .; d_gene: TRBD1; j_gene: TRBJ1-2
CDR3nt: TGTGCCAGCAGCTTGGCCGGGGGTATCAACTATGGCTACACCTTC; CDR3aa: CASSLAGGINYGYTF; v_gene: TRBV5-4; len: 15; abundance: .; d_gene: .; j_gene: TRBJ1-2
CDR3nt: TGCAGCGGCGGGACAGGGTGGGGCAATGAGCAGTTCTTC; CDR3aa: CSGGTGWGNEQFF; v_gene: TRBV29-1; len: 13; abundance: .; d_gene: TRBD1; j_gene: TRBJ2-1
CDR3nt: TGTGCCAGTAGTCGGTGGGGACAGGGCAACGAGCAGTACTTC; CDR3aa: CASSRWGQGNEQYF; v_gene: TRBV19; len: 14; abundance: .; d_gene: TRBD1; j_gene: TRBJ2-7
CDR3nt: TGTGCCAGCAGTGACATGACAGGGCTGACTGAAGCTTTCTTT; CDR3aa: CASSDMTGLTEAFF; v_gene: TRBV2; len: 14; abundance: .; d_gene: TRBD1; j_gene: TRBJ1-1
CDR3nt: TGTGCCAGCAGTTATTTAGCGGGGTCCGATAACAATGAGCAGTTCTTC; CDR3aa: CASSYLAGSDNNEQFF; v_gene: TRBV6-5; len: 16; abundance: .; d_gene: TRBD2; j_gene: TRBJ2-1
CDR3nt: TGTGCCAGCAGCCTTTTACCCAGAGGGGATACGCAGTATTTT; CDR3aa: CASSLLPRGDTQYF; v_gene: TRBV7-3; len: 14; abundance: .; d_gene: .; j_gene: TRBJ2-3
CDR3nt: TGTGCCAGCAGCTCGAGGGACAGGGCGAACACTGAAGCTTTCTTT; CDR3aa: CASSSRDRANTEAFF; v_gene: TRBV7-6; len: 15; abundance: .; d_gene: TRBD1; j_gene: TRBJ1-1
CDR3nt: TGTGCCAGCAGCCGAGGGGGAGTTGAGACCCAGTACTTC; CDR3aa: CASSRGGVETQYF; v_gene: TRBV7-8; len: 13; abundance: .; d_gene: .; j_gene: TRBJ2-5
CDR3nt: TGTGCCAGCAGTTACTCGGGGGGTTTCAGCAATCAGCCCCAGCATTTT; CDR3aa: CASSYSGGFSNQPQHF; v_gene: TRBV6-6; len: 16; abundance: .; d_gene: .; j_gene: TRBJ1-5
CDR3nt: TGTGCTAGTGGGCCCGGGACTAGCGGGACGAATGAGCAGTTCTTC; CDR3aa: CASGPGTSGTNEQFF; v_gene: TRBV12-5; len: 15; abundance: .; d_gene: TRBD2; j_gene: TRBJ2-1
CDR3nt: TGTGCCAGCAGCCAAGAGTATGAGACAGGGGGCCTATTCGGCTATGGCTACACCTTC; CDR3aa: CASSQEYETGGLFGYGYTF; v_gene: TRBV4-2; len: 19; abundance: .; d_gene: TRBD1; j_gene: TRBJ1-2